The 25 T cell receptor beta chains listed next were all sequenced from one sample in a study of shared clonotypes between healthy human individuals. Some clones are missing from TCRdb's copy, which holds only in-frame ones; the method was immunoSEQ multiplex PCR. This table holds over a million clones, around 78% found once. Source material: memory CD4+ T cells from PBMCs. Subset defined: CD45RA-negative fraction. All receptors come from a young man in good health. Some clones in this sample may be carry-over from other donors' samples.

The chain joins TRBV11-2 to TRBJ1-1, with TRBD1 as a possible D gene (5 bases). Trimming cost V 3 bases and J 3 bases, with 11 bases left between them. Germline lookup yields CDR1 SGHAT and CDR2 FQNNGV. This CDR3 has 14 amino acids. The DNA of the CDR3 is TGTGCCAGCAGCTTCCAGGGAGCGGACACTGAAGCTTTCTTT. This sequence encodes CASSFQGADTEAFF.

As regards this clone: The sample contains more than one DNA sequence encoding this CDR3. V gene TRBV6-1 combines with J gene TRBJ1-1; D is undetermined. V was clipped by 6 bases and J by 0 bases, with 5 bases between them. The CDR3 consists of 12 residues. Germline CDR1 is MNHNS and CDR2 is SASEGT. The CDR3: CASRALNTEAFF. CDR3 DNA: TGTGCCAGCAGGGCGCTGAACACTGAAGCTTTCTTT.

The chain is built from TRBV4-3 and TRBJ2-6, with D hard to call. This CDR3 is built from 16 residues. Trimming removed 4 bases at V and 0 bases at J, with 10 bases between. Germline V lookup: CDR1 LGHNA, CDR2 YSLEER. Written as DNA, the CDR3 is TGCGCCAGCAGCCCCCAGATCAGCTCTGGGGCCAACGTCCTGACTTTC. Translating gives CASSPQISSGANVLTF.

V and J are TRBV28 and TRBJ2-1; 9 bases are a match to TRBD2. The CDR3 sequence is 17 residues long. Losses at the gene ends were 6 bases for V and 7 bases for J; bases not matched to a gene: 16. Germline CDR1 and CDR2: MDHEN and SYDVKM. In nucleotides, the CDR3 is TGTGCCAGCAGCCCCAGGGGTTTGCGGGAGGGGGGTAATGAGCAGTTCTTC. It yields the protein CASSPRGLREGGNEQFF.

The J gene is TRBJ1-1, the V gene TRBV28, with D hard to call. V shed 7 bases and J shed 1 base, with 10 bases lying between them. From germline, CDR1 is MDHEN and CDR2 SYDVKM. The CDR3 is 13 residues long. The CDR3 DNA follows: TGTGCCAGCAATAGCCCGGCGAACACTGAAGCTTTCTTT. This encodes CASNSPANTEAFF.

Details on this clone: One base away lies a much larger clone, so this may be a sequencing read error. Other DNA sequences in the sample encode the same CDR3. The J gene is TRBJ1-5, the V gene TRBV2; 9 bases are shared with TRBD1. CDR3 size: 13 residues. With 6 bases clipped from V and 7 bases from J, the junction kept 4 bases outside the gene matches. CDR1 SNHLY and CDR2 FYNNEI come from the germline V gene. The CDR3 is CASSGTGNQPQHF. The CDR3 DNA reads as TGTGCCAGCAGCGGGACAGGGAACCAGCCCCAGCATTTT.

Comment on this clone: The same CDR3 can be traced to other DNA sequences in this sample. The chain has TRBV9 and TRBJ1-6; tentative D call: TRBD1 (5 bases). The CDR3 length is 14 residues. The V end lost 0 bases, the J end lost 6 bases, and 7 bases lay between the germline ends. Germline V gene data show CDR1 as SGDLS and CDR2 as YYNGEE. CDR3 nucleotide sequence: TGTGCCAGCAGCGTAGGGGGCAGTAATTCACCCCTCCACTTT. This translates into CASSVGGSNSPLHF.

Here the CDR3 reads CASSQLQGGSTDTQYF. In nucleotides, the CDR3 is TGCGCCAGCAGCCAGTTACAGGGGGGTAGCACAGATACGCAGTATTTT. The rearrangement uses TRBV4-3 and TRBJ2-3; 8 positions match TRBD1. Germline trimming cut 3 bases from V and 0 bases from J; bases unmatched to any gene: 5. The CDR3 sequence is 16 residues long. Per germline, CDR1 LGHNA and CDR2 YSLEER.

The chain combines TRBV5-4 with TRBJ2-7, with 11 bases identical to TRBD1. V was clipped by 4 bases and J by 2 bases; unmatched bases: 2. Germline CDR1 is SGHNT and CDR2 is YYREEE (reference sequence). The CDR3 has 14 amino acids. The CDR3 loop reads CASSPGQGAYEQYF. CDR3 sequence (DNA): TGTGCCAGCAGCCCGGGACAGGGGGCCTACGAGCAGTACTTC.

The chain employs TRBV11-1 and TRBJ1-1, with 7 nucleotides matching TRBD1. J was trimmed by 9 bases and V by 2 bases; bases with no gene match: 3. Germline V gene lookup returns CDR1 SGHAT and CDR2 FQDESV (reference sequence). There are 12 residues in the CDR3. The CDR3 DNA sequence: TGTGCCAGCAGCTTACCGGGACAGAAAGCTTTCTTT. Encoded protein: CASSLPGQKAFF.

Details on this clone: A far larger clone differs by one base, so this is likely a read error. This specimen includes other DNA sequences encoding the same CDR3. The chain is built from TRBV29-1 and TRBJ1-2; tentatively, D is TRBD1 (6 bases). The CDR3 runs 12 residues. The V gene's germline CDR1 is SQVTM and CDR2 ANQGSEA. CDR3 sequence: CSVGQPNYGYTF. The CDR3 DNA sequence: TGCAGCGTAGGACAGCCTAACTACGGCTACACCTTC.

This clone was detected many times. The chain uses TRBV5-1 and TRBJ2-5, with 8 nucleotides matching TRBD2. The V gene end was trimmed by 0 bases and the J gene end by 0 bases; junction bases not matched to a gene: 7. Germline CDR1 is SGHRS and CDR2 is YFSETQ. The length of the CDR3 is 17 residues. The CDR3 region has the DNA TGCGCCAGCAGCTTGGGTGCGGGAGGCCACTACCAAGAGACCCAGTACTTC. It is translated as CASSLGAGGHYQETQYF.

V and J are TRBV6-1 and TRBJ2-7; TRBD1 matches at 8 bases. CDR1 is MNHNS, CDR2 SASEGT, per germline. Trimming at V came to 1 base and at J to 4 bases, leaving 9 bases not matched to a gene. CDR3 length: 16 residues. In DNA form, the CDR3 reads TGTGCCAGCAGTGAAGTTGGGCAGGGGGCCCCTTACGAGCAGTACTTC. Translation gives CASSEVGQGAPYEQYF.

This clone was seen just once. The V gene is TRBV28, the J gene TRBJ2-1; D remains ambiguous. The ends were cut back, 10 bases at V and 0 bases at J, with 7 bases in the middle. The CDR3 spans 12 residues. Per germline, CDR1 MDHEN and CDR2 SYDVKM. CDR3 sequence reads: CAIQVSYNEQFF. DNA of the CDR3: TGTGCCATCCAAGTCTCCTACAATGAGCAGTTCTTC.

The chain combines TRBV27 with TRBJ2-3, with D perhaps being TRBD1 or TRBD2 (5 bases each). Germline assignment: CDR1 MNHEY and CDR2 SMNVEV (reference sequence). Trimming stripped 6 bases from V and 5 bases from J, with 18 bases between. CDR3 size: 15 residues. DNA for the CDR3: TGTGCCAGCAGCAAGGGACCTCTTGGGCAAGATACGCAGTATTTT. Residues: CASSKGPLGQDTQYF.

The CDR3 DNA sequence: TGTGCCAGCAGTTTTGATTCCCGTCTCACTGAAGCTTTCTTT. Residues: CASSFDSRLTEAFF. The chain is built from TRBV28 and TRBJ1-1, with D unclear. This CDR3 has 14 residues. Germline CDR1 is MDHEN and CDR2 is SYDVKM. V was pared by 3 bases and J by 4 bases, with 12 bases between. Full variable domain (rest looked up from reference TRBV28 and TRBJ1-1): DVKVTQSSRYLVKRTGEKVFLECVQDMDHENMFWYRQDPGLGLRLIYFSYDVKMKEKGDIPEGYSVSREKKERFSLILESASTNQTSMYLCASSFDSRLTEAFFGQGTRLTVV.

The chain combines TRBV28 with TRBJ2-1, with a weak D call TRBD2 (6 bases). The germline V and J ends were trimmed by 3 bases and 9 bases, with 12 bases remaining between them. CDR1 is MDHEN, CDR2 SYDVKM, per germline. The CDR3 has 13 amino acids. CDR3 DNA sequence: TGTGCCAGCAGTTTCGTGGGGGAGGCTGAGCAGTTCTTC. This gives the protein CASSFVGEAEQFF.

Concerning this clone: A far larger clone is a single base away, which makes a read error likely. The V and J genes are TRBV30 and TRBJ1-5, with a possible D match to TRBD1 (6 bases). Germline lookup yields CDR1 GTSNPN and CDR2 SVGIG (reference sequence). The CDR3 is made up of 13 amino acids. V was clipped by 5 bases and J by 5 bases, with 13 bases between them. CDR3 loop: CAWSAGADQPQHF. Here the CDR3 DNA reads TGTGCCTGGTCCGCAGGGGCCGATCAGCCCCAGCATTTT.

The rearrangement links TRBV19 to TRBJ2-4, with D perhaps matching TRBD1 or TRBD2 (5 bases each). The CDR3 has 17 amino acids. From germline, CDR1 is LNHDA and CDR2 SQIVND (reference sequence). Trimming stripped 0 bases from V and 0 bases from J, with 12 bases between. The chain's CDR3 is CASSIDFGTLAKNIQYF. DNA for the CDR3: TGTGCCAGTAGTATAGACTTCGGGACGCTAGCCAAAAACATTCAGTACTTC.

The chain joins TRBV7-9 to TRBJ1-2; TRBD1 agrees at 7 bases. V dropped 4 bases and J dropped 7; count of bases not matched to a gene: 6. The V gene's germline CDR1 is SEHNR and CDR2 FQNEAQ (reference sequence). The CDR3 contains 13 residues. The CDR3: CASSSQGGVGYTF. The CDR3 nucleotides read TGTGCCAGCAGCTCTCAAGGGGGCGTTGGCTACACCTTC.

This clone was seen a single time. The chain is built from TRBV2 and TRBJ2-7; perhaps TRBD2 as D (6 bases). V lost 6 bases and J 1 base, leaving 19 bases between the germline ends. The CDR3 contains 16 residues. Germline CDR1 and CDR2: SNHLY and FYNNEI. The CDR3 reads CASRGLGVAVSYEQYF. The DNA for the CDR3 is TGTGCCAGCAGGGGTCTTGGGGTAGCGGTTTCCTACGAGCAGTACTTC.

This clone has only one observation. The V and J genes are TRBV11-2 and TRBJ2-2, with a weak D call TRBD2 (5 bases). CDR1 and CDR2 (germline): SGHAT, FQNNGV. Trimming removed 7 bases from V and 6 bases from J, with 15 bases in between. This CDR3 comprises 14 residues. The CDR3 DNA follows: TGTGCCAGCACCAATTACCGGGGAGCCGGGGAGCTGTTTTTT. Translating gives CASTNYRGAGELFF.

The chain carries TRBV5-1 and TRBJ2-1; D call uncertain. Trimming took 0 bases from V and 0 from J, leaving 7 bases between them. Germline V lookup: CDR1 SGHRS, CDR2 YFSETQ. The CDR3 is 15 residues long. The CDR3 sequence is CASSLDVSSYNEQFF. In nucleotides, the CDR3 is TGCGCCAGCAGCTTGGACGTAAGCTCCTACAATGAGCAGTTCTTC.

The sample holds a few counts of this clone. The rearrangement links TRBV5-6 to TRBJ1-2, with D possibly being TRBD1 (6 bases). With 5 bases removed from V and 3 bases from J, the gap between germline ends came to 11 bases. Germline V gene data show CDR1 as SGHDT and CDR2 as YYEEEE. This CDR3 comprises 13 residues. In nucleotides, the CDR3 is TGTGCCAGCAGTTTCAGGGGACACTATGGCTACACCTTC. As protein: CASSFRGHYGYTF.

This clone was counted a single time. The genes are TRBV21-1 and TRBJ2-4; TRBD2 was called by the table and not checked on the DNA. TRBV21-1 is tagged as a pseudogene. The CDR3 is 17 residues long. The CDR3 nucleotides read TGTGCCAGCAGCGTTAGGGGTAGCGGAGAAGCCAAAAACATTCAGTACTTC. Protein product: CASSVRGSGEAKNIQYF.